This T cell receptor (beta chain) is drawn from a study of T cell responses to AZD1222 COVID-19 vaccine. The CDR3 runs to 15 residues. Trimming cost V 7 bases and J 2 bases, with 18 bases left between them. The V gene's germline CDR1 is MNHEY and CDR2 SVGAGI. Sequenced by immunoSEQ multiplex PCR; TCRdb stores in-frame clones only, minus some. The sample records fewer than 130,000 clones, 88% being singletons. This clone occurred a few times. Antigen: not known. Study-wide findings and caveats: Repertoire sampling was restricted to post-peak T cell response timepoints. AZD1222 recipients seropositive at baseline numbered only six or seven.

The TCR sequence derives from an adult in good health. The V gene is TRBV6-5, the J gene TRBJ2-7, with D unclear. The starting material was peripheral blood, obtained on day 0 of AZD1222 vaccination. DNA for the CDR3: TGTGCCAGCATTACCGCCTTAGACTGGGCCTACGAGCAGTACTTC. Its protein is CASITALDWAYEQYF.